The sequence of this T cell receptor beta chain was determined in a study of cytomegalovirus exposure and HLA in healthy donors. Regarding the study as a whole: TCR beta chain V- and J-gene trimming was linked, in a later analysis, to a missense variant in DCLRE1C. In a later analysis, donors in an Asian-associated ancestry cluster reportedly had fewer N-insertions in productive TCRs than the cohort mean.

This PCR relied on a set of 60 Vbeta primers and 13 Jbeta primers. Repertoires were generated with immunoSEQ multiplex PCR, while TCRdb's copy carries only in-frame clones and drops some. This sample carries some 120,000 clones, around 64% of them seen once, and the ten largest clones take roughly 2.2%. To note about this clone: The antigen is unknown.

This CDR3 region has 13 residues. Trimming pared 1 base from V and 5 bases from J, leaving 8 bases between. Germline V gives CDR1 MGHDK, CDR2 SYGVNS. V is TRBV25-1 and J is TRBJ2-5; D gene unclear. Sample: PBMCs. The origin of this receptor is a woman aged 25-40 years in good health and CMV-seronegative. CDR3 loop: CASSEFQVETQYF. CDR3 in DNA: TGTGCCAGCAGTGAATTTCAGGTGGAGACCCAGTACTTC.